The 17 T cell receptor beta chains below come from one sample, sequenced in a study of T cell repertoires in cytomegalovirus infection. TCRdb used MiXCR to reprocess the reads, holding one entry per CDR3 protein. The table shows fewer than 250,000 distinct CDR3 sequences, with over 9% occurring only once. The sample taken for sequencing was PBMCs. These receptors were taken from a human donor in good health (CMV status not recorded). Some clones in this sample may be carry-over from other donors' samples.

This clonotype has a count of ten or more. The V call is TRBV28, the J call TRBJ2-5; no clear D gene. From germline, CDR1 is MDHEN and CDR2 SYDVKM. Trimming took off 5 bases at V and 1 base at J, with 14 bases between the two ends. CDR3 length equals 15 residues. The CDR3 loop is CASSPSRRLQETQYF. The CDR3 DNA sequence: TGTGCCAGCAGTCCCTCGAGGCGGCTCCAAGAGACCCAGTACTTC.

This clonotype occurred many times. At one of its ends the junction is not consistent with the germline gene, which may arise from a read error. This chain connects TRBV7-3 to TRBJ2-3; D remains unclear. Germline V gene sequence: CDR1 SGHTA, CDR2 FQGTGA. This CDR3 has 14 residues. CDR3 region: CASSVTRGTDTQYF. The CDR3 nucleotides read TGTGCCAGCAGCGTAACCCGGGGCACAGATACGCAGTATTTT.

The sample holds a few counts of this clonotype. This sequence joins TRBV19 and TRBJ2-7; 14 positions agree with TRBD2. The CDR3 contains 15 residues. CDR1 is LNHDA, CDR2 SQIVND, per germline (reference sequence). The V gene end was trimmed by 6 bases and the J gene end by 2 bases; junction bases not matched to a gene: 3. The CDR3: CASRTSGRGPYEQYF. CDR3 DNA sequence: TGTGCCAGTAGGACTAGCGGGAGGGGCCCCTACGAGCAGTACTTC.

This clonotype was seen ten or more times. The chain combines TRBV25-1 with TRBJ2-3, with a weak D call TRBD1 (6 bases). CDR3 length equals 16 residues. CDR1 and CDR2 (germline): MGHDK, SYGVNS. Trimming pared 2 bases from V and 1 base from J, leaving 13 bases between. The chain's CDR3 is CASSEGGRGRTDTQYF. The CDR3 nucleotides read TGTGCCAGCAGTGAAGGAGGCAGGGGACGCACAGATACGCAGTATTTT.

This clonotype showed up many times. V is TRBV29-1 and J is TRBJ2-7, with TRBD2 identical over 13 bases. V shed 4 bases and J 5 bases; nucleotides not matched to a gene: 5. Germline V gives CDR1 SQVTM, CDR2 ANQGSEA. The CDR3 extends over 14 amino acids. CDR3 region: CSVGTSGSAHEQYF. CDR3 DNA sequence: TGCAGCGTTGGGACTAGCGGGAGTGCCCACGAGCAGTACTTC.

This clonotype has at least ten counts. V and J are TRBV6-2 or TRBV6-3 and TRBJ2-7; a possible D gene is TRBD1 (6 bases). V dropped 6 bases and J dropped 2 bases, with 17 bases sitting between them. Germline CDR1 is MNHEY and CDR2 is SVGEGT. CDR3 size: 15 residues. The CDR3 sequence is CASRSLDSYPYEQYF. CDR3 DNA: TGTGCCAGCAGATCCTTGGACAGTTATCCCTACGAGCAGTACTTC.

This clonotype was seen ten or more times. This chain links TRBV28 with TRBJ1-5; D not resolved. This CDR3 region has 12 residues. Between the trimmed V and J ends, which lost 6 bases and 8 bases, there was a span of 11 bases. Germline-derived CDR1 and CDR2 are MDHEN and SYDVKM. CDR3 residues: CASRKGWEPQHF. In DNA, the CDR3 is TGTGCCAGCAGAAAAGGGTGGGAGCCCCAGCATTTT.

This clonotype was observed at least ten times. V usage is TRBV7-9 and J usage is TRBJ1-2; 8 bases are a match to TRBD1. Trimming removed 5 bases from V and 2 bases from J; junction bases left unmatched: 10. Per the germline V gene, CDR1 is SEHNR and CDR2 is FQNEAQ (reference sequence). CDR3 size: 16 residues. CDR3 region: CASSPSLGQANYGYTF. The DNA for the CDR3 is TGTGCCAGCAGCCCGAGCTTGGGACAGGCCAACTATGGCTACACCTTC.

In its sample, this clonotype was seen many times. V usage is TRBV7-9 and J usage is TRBJ2-7; a weak D match, TRBD1 (5 bases). The germline gives CDR1 SEHNR, CDR2 FQNEAQ (reference sequence). This CDR3 is 15 amino acids long. V was shortened by 3 bases and J by 1 base, with 13 bases between the two germline ends. The CDR3 region is CASSFEAQGSYEQYF. As DNA, the CDR3 is TGTGCCAGCAGCTTCGAGGCCCAGGGTTCCTACGAGCAGTACTTC.

Ten or more counts support this clonotype. The chain combines TRBV7-2 with TRBJ1-6; TRBD1 matches 7 bases. There are 18 residues in the CDR3. V lost 5 bases, J lost 5 bases, and 15 bases stayed unmatched. Germline assignment: CDR1 SGHTA and CDR2 FQGNSA. The CDR3 here is CASSTRDSLVRDNSPLHF. CDR3 DNA: TGTGCCAGCAGCACCCGGGACAGCCTTGTCCGTGATAATTCACCCCTCCACTTT. The entire variable domain, with the rest obtained from reference TRBV7-2 and TRBJ1-6, is as follows: GAGVSQSPSNKVTEKGKDVELRCDPISGHTALYWYRQSLGQGLEFLIYFQGNSAPDKSGLPSDRFSAERTGGSVSTLTIQRTQQEDSAVYLCASSTRDSLVRDNSPLHFGNGTRLTVT.

The V gene is TRBV5-6, the J gene TRBJ2-1; 13 nucleotides agree with TRBD2. The CDR3 contains 21 residues. Trimming removed 3 bases from V and 7 bases from J; junction bases left unmatched: 22. The germline V gene has CDR1 SGHDT and CDR2 YYEEEE. The CDR3 nucleotides are TGTGCCAGCAGCTCCCTCGGGGGGGCAGGGGGCGAGACTAGCGGGAGGAATGAGCAGTTCTTC. It is translated as CASSSLGGAGGETSGRNEQFF.

The chain joins TRBV5-1 to TRBJ2-1, with 7 bases fitting TRBD2. This CDR3 has 15 residues. V lost 5 bases and J lost 3; bases outside the gene matches: 8. CDR1 is SGHRS and CDR2 is YFSETQ in the germline V gene. CDR3 DNA sequence: TGCGCCAGCAGTCCCGGGGGGTCTAACTACAATGAGCAGTTCTTC. Encoded protein: CASSPGGSNYNEQFF.

This clonotype showed up just a few times. The V call is TRBV10-3, the J call TRBJ1-2; D is ambiguous. V lost 0 bases and J 4 bases, leaving 6 bases between the germline ends. CDR3 length: 13 residues. Germline CDR1 ENHRY, CDR2 SYGVKD. The CDR3 sequence is CAISESTGYGYTF. The CDR3 nucleotides are TGTGCCATCAGTGAGTCGACGGGCTATGGCTACACCTTC.

This clonotype was found many times. The chain recombines TRBV5-1 with TRBJ2-3; D is unclear. CDR1 and CDR2 (germline): SGHRS, YFSETQ. This CDR3 region has 16 residues. V dropped 4 bases and J dropped 3 bases, with 18 bases sitting between them. CDR3 bases: TGCGCCAGCAGCCTCGACGGAACGTTCCTAACAGATACGCAGTATTTT. Protein: CASSLDGTFLTDTQYF.

The table lists this clonotype with many counts. The CDR3 spells CASSRGQTGGAFF. The CDR3 coding sequence is TGTGCCAGCAGCCGAGGACAAACCGGCGGAGCTTTCTTT. The chain employs TRBV7-2 and TRBJ1-1; D is perhaps TRBD1 (5 bases). This CDR3 contains 13 residues. Germline CDR1 reads SGHTA; CDR2 reads FQGNSA. V lost 5 bases and J lost 10, with 17 bases in between.

The V gene is TRBV2, the J gene TRBJ1-2; D remains unclear. This CDR3 has 12 amino acids. Per the germline V gene, CDR1 is SNHLY and CDR2 is FYNNEI. Trimming stripped 3 bases from V and 7 bases from J, with 9 bases between. In DNA, the CDR3 is TGTGCCAGCAGTGAGGCTACATTTGGCTACACCTTC. It specifies CASSEATFGYTF.

V is TRBV7-4 and J is TRBJ2-7, with 11 nucleotides matching TRBD2. The CDR3 has 14 amino acids. Germline CDR1 and CDR2: SGHVT and SQSDAQ. V lost 4 bases and J lost 7; bases outside the gene matches: 6. In nucleotides, the CDR3 is TGTGCCAGCAGCTCTGGCCTAGCGGGGGGAGAGCAGTACTTC. Translation: CASSSGLAGGEQYF.